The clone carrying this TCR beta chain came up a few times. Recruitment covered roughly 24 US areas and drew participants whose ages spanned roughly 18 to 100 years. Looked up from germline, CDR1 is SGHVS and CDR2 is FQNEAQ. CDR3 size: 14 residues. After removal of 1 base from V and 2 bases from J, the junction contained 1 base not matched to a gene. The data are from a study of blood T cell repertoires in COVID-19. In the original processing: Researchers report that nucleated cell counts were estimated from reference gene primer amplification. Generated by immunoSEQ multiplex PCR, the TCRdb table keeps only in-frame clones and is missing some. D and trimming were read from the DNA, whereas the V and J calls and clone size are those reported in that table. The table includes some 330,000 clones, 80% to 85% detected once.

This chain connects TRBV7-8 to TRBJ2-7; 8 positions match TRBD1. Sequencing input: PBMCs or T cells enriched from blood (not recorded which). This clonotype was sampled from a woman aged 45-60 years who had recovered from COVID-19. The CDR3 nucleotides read TGTGCCAGCAGCTTAGGCAGGGGGCCCTACGAGCAGTACTTC. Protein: CASSLGRGPYEQYF.